One and the same sample provided the 12 T cell receptor beta chains below, sequenced in a study of blood T cell repertoires in COVID-19 (TCRdb year 2020). The method was the immunoSEQ multiplex PCR assay. This is the immuneACCESS table as TCRdb keeps it, with only in-frame sequences that have V and J called. A part of the clones is gone; compared with another copy, unresolved V genes explain less than half, and the rest is unexplained. A total of tens of thousands of clones appear in this sample, approximately 82% of them only once. The ten largest clonotypes hold roughly 3.9% of the sample. The sample comprised peripheral blood. These receptors came from a man between 60 and 70 years old with acute or convalescent COVID-19.

The V gene is TRBV6-5, the J gene TRBJ1-2; 9 bases are shared with TRBD1. The CDR3 has 16 amino acids. Germline V lookup: CDR1 MNHEY, CDR2 SVGAGI. V trimming: 0 bases; J trimming: 6 bases; junction bases outside the gene matches: 8. The CDR3 nucleotides read TGTGCCAGCAGTTACTCGATGACAGGGGGGAGGGATGGCTACACCTTC. Encoded protein: CASSYSMTGGRDGYTF.

This clone has only a few counts. V is TRBV14 and J is TRBJ2-7; 11 nucleotides agree with TRBD2. Trimming removed 4 bases from V and 3 bases from J; junction bases left unmatched: 2. This CDR3 contains 14 residues. Germline loops: CDR1 SGHDN, CDR2 FVKESK. As DNA, the CDR3 is TGTGCCAGCAGCCCGGGACTAGCGGTCTACGAGCAGTACTTC. This sequence encodes CASSPGLAVYEQYF.

The gene calls are TRBV5-1 and TRBJ2-1; D is ambiguous. Germline V gene data show CDR1 as SGHRS and CDR2 as YFSETQ. V was clipped by 4 bases and J by 4 bases, with 15 bases between them. CDR3 length: 15 residues. CDR3 DNA: TGCGCCAGCAGCATAGGAGTGGGTCGTTACAATGAGCAGTTCTTC. It specifies CASSIGVGRYNEQFF.

The chain joins TRBV19 to TRBJ1-5; 10 nucleotides align to TRBD1. Germline CDR1 is LNHDA and CDR2 is SQIVND (reference sequence). The CDR3 covers 17 residues. Trimming removed 7 bases from V and 3 bases from J; junction bases left unmatched: 12. CDR3 nucleotide sequence: TGTGCCAGTACCACCGCCGGGACAGGGGCCTTCAATCAGCCCCAGCATTTT. It is translated as CASTTAGTGAFNQPQHF.

The rearrangement joins TRBV4-1 to TRBJ1-5; 10 bases align to TRBD1. Germline V gives CDR1 MGHRA, CDR2 YSYEKL. Germline trimming cut 0 bases from V and 7 bases from J; bases unmatched to any gene: 3. The CDR3 is 15 amino acids. CDR3 coding DNA: TGCGCCAGCAGCCAAGAGGGGACAGGGGAACAGCCCCAGCATTTT. This sequence encodes CASSQEGTGEQPQHF.

J is TRBJ1-6 and V is TRBV5-1; D is unclear. Germline CDR1 reads SGHRS; CDR2 reads YFSETQ. The CDR3 covers 15 residues. Trimming pared 0 bases from V and 7 bases from J, leaving 11 bases between. CDR3 residues: CASSLAGPTNSPLHF. CDR3 sequence (DNA): TGCGCCAGCAGCTTGGCAGGCCCCACCAATTCACCCCTCCACTTT.

The chain joins TRBV18 to TRBJ2-7, with 9 nucleotides matching TRBD1. Trimming removed 4 bases from V and 4 bases from J; junction bases left unmatched: 8. Germline values: CDR1 KGHSH, CDR2 LQKENI. This CDR3 region has 15 residues. CDR3 sequence reads: CASSLYSGTGYEQYF. The CDR3 DNA is TGTGCCAGCTCACTCTATTCCGGGACAGGGTACGAGCAGTACTTC.

CDR3: CASSLEGPIGYTF. The CDR3 DNA reads TGCGCCAGCAGCTTGGAGGGGCCCATCGGCTACACCTTC. The chain is built from TRBV5-1 and TRBJ1-2, with D possibly TRBD1 on 5 matching bases. The CDR3 loop spans 13 amino acids. Germline V gives CDR1 SGHRS, CDR2 YFSETQ. Trimming shortened V by 0 bases and J by 8 bases, and 11 bases separated the two germline ends. The full variable domain, in which reference TRBV5-1 and TRBJ1-2 provide the parts outside the CDR3, is KAGVTQTPRYLIKTRGQQVTLSCSPISGHRSVSWYQQTPGQGLQFLFEYFSETQRNKGNFPGRFSGRQFSNSRSEMNVSTLELGDSALYLCASSLEGPIGYTFGSGTRLTVV.

This chain joins TRBV29-1 and TRBJ1-5, with a weak D call TRBD1 (5 bases). Germline V gene sequence: CDR1 SQVTM, CDR2 ANQGSEA. This CDR3 is 13 amino acids long. Trimming removed 4 bases at V and 0 bases at J, with 7 bases between. The CDR3 DNA sequence: TGCAGCGTTGCGGGGGATAGCAATCAGCCCCAGCATTTT. Its translation: CSVAGDSNQPQHF.

This chain links TRBV6-5 with TRBJ1-2, with 7 positions matching TRBD1. Germline lookup yields CDR1 MNHEY and CDR2 SVGAGI. V shed 2 bases and J 6 bases; nucleotides not matched to a gene: 6. This CDR3 spans 14 amino acids. The CDR3 reads CASSYLRDSNGYTF. The CDR3 DNA reads TGTGCCAGCAGTTACCTCCGGGACAGTAATGGCTACACCTTC.

V usage is TRBV7-9 and J usage is TRBJ1-5; 8 bases are shared with TRBD1. V lost 3 bases to trimming and J lost 1 base; unmatched junction nucleotides: 2. Looked up from germline, CDR1 is SEHNR and CDR2 is FQNEAQ (reference sequence). The CDR3 length is 15 residues. For the CDR3, the DNA is TGTGCCAGCAGCTTGGGGACAGGAAGCAATCAGCCCCAGCATTTT. Its protein is CASSLGTGSNQPQHF.

The gene calls are TRBV5-1 and TRBJ2-2; a weak D match, TRBD2 (6 bases). Trimming left V 2 bases short and J 4 bases short, with 15 bases between. Germline V gene sequence: CDR1 SGHRS, CDR2 YFSETQ. The length of the CDR3 is 16 residues. This CDR3 is CASSFSLEGLTGELFF. The CDR3 nucleotides are TGCGCCAGCAGCTTCAGCCTTGAGGGACTCACCGGGGAGCTGTTTTTT.